Following are 10 T cell receptor beta chains from one sample sequenced in a study of blood T cell repertoires in COVID-19. Here immunoSEQ multiplex PCR was the method, and the copy in TCRdb shows in-frame clones only, minus some. Found here are more than 300,000 clones, 92% of them singletons; the top ten hold 18%. Sequencing was carried out using PBMCs or T cells enriched from blood (not recorded which). The receptors were sampled from a woman aged 25 to 39 who had recovered from COVID-19.

The chain carries TRBV2 and TRBJ1-5; possible D gene TRBD1, 6 bases. The CDR3 spans 16 residues. Trimming cost V 6 bases and J 1 base, with 16 bases left between them. Germline V gene lookup returns CDR1 SNHLY and CDR2 FYNNEI. CDR3 amino acids: CASSVRGLGSNQPQHF. CDR3 nucleotide sequence: TGTGCCAGCAGCGTCAGGGGTTTGGGCAGCAATCAGCCCCAGCATTTT.

The chain employs TRBV2 and TRBJ2-2; the match to TRBD2 covers 7 bases. The germline V gene has CDR1 SNHLY and CDR2 FYNNEI. Trimming cost V 8 bases and J 4 bases; bases outside gene matches: 13. The CDR3 sequence is 16 residues long. CDR3 DNA: TGTGCCAGCCGTCCCGGGCGGGAGTTCGGCACCGGGGAGCTGTTTTTT. It yields the protein CASRPGREFGTGELFF.

The CDR3 DNA is TGTGCCAGCAGCCTTGCTGGGGGACAAAACTACGAGCAGTACTTC. This encodes CASSLAGGQNYEQYF. This sequence joins TRBV9 and TRBJ2-7; weak D call: TRBD1 (6 bases). This CDR3 is built from 15 residues. Germline values: CDR1 SGDLS, CDR2 YYNGEE. Trimming stripped 4 bases from V and 3 bases from J, with 17 bases between.

The rearrangement joins TRBV6-5 to TRBJ1-2; no definite D call. The germline V gene has CDR1 MNHEY and CDR2 SVGAGI. V was cut by 4 bases and J by 2 bases, with 5 bases left in between. This CDR3 is 12 amino acids long. DNA for the CDR3: TGTGCCAGCAGTTCACGGAACTATGGCTACACCTTC. Its translation: CASSSRNYGYTF.

The V gene is TRBV19, the J gene TRBJ2-7; 10 bases line up with TRBD2. V was pared by 3 bases and J by 4 bases, with 12 bases of the junction left unmatched. The germline V gene has CDR1 LNHDA and CDR2 SQIVND (reference sequence). There are 17 residues in the CDR3. CDR3 coding DNA: TGTGCCAGTAGTATGTCAGGGTCTAGCGGGAGTCTGTACGAGCAGTACTTC. It encodes CASSMSGSSGSLYEQYF.

V gene TRBV19 combines with J gene TRBJ1-1; weak D call: TRBD1 (5 bases). The germline V and J ends were trimmed by 5 bases and 2 bases, with 12 bases remaining between them. Germline-derived CDR1 and CDR2 are LNHDA and SQIVND (reference sequence). The CDR3 loop spans 14 amino acids. CDR3 DNA sequence: TGTGCCAGTAGTCACGACAGATTTAACACTGAAGCTTTCTTT. As protein: CASSHDRFNTEAFF.

V gene TRBV5-1 combines with J gene TRBJ1-5, with a possible D match to TRBD1 (6 bases). CDR3 size: 16 residues. The V gene's germline CDR1 is SGHRS and CDR2 YFSETQ. Deletions cut 2 bases from V and 7 bases from J, with 19 bases between. The CDR3, as DNA: TGCGCCAGCAGCTTAGCACCCACAGGGCCTGGGCAGCCCCAGCATTTT. Its protein product is CASSLAPTGPGQPQHF. The variable domain in full, with the rest retrieved from reference TRBV5-1 and TRBJ1-5, is KAGVTQTPRYLIKTRGQQVTLSCSPISGHRSVSWYQQTPGQGLQFLFEYFSETQRNKGNFPGRFSGRQFSNSRSEMNVSTLELGDSALYLCASSLAPTGPGQPQHFGDGTRLSIL.

J is TRBJ1-3 and V is TRBV11-3, with 11 positions matching TRBD1. The V segment lost 5 bases and the J segment 1 base; nucleotides outside the gene matches: 7. Per the germline V gene, CDR1 is SGHNT and CDR2 is YENEEA. The CDR3 consists of 17 residues. The CDR3 nucleotides read TGTGCCAGCAGCGTGGGACAGGGGGGAGTATCTGGAAACACCATATATTTT. Amino acids: CASSVGQGGVSGNTIYF.

The gene calls are TRBV19 and TRBJ1-2; a possible D gene is TRBD1 (5 bases). The CDR3 spans 13 residues. CDR1 and CDR2 from the germline V gene are LNHDA and SQIVND (reference sequence). Between the trimmed V and J ends, which lost 3 bases and 6 bases, there was a span of 11 bases. The CDR3: CASSMGGFDGYTF. The CDR3 coding sequence is TGTGCCAGTAGTATGGGGGGGTTCGATGGCTACACCTTC.

The rearrangement uses TRBV5-1 and TRBJ2-2; TRBD1 aligns across 8 bases. The germline V gene has CDR1 SGHRS and CDR2 YFSETQ. V shed 0 bases, J shed 7 bases, and the junction held 5 bases outside the gene matches. This CDR3 is built from 15 residues. For the CDR3, the DNA is TGCGCCAGCAGCTTGGTTCAGGGGGCGAGCGGGGAGCTGTTTTTT. Protein: CASSLVQGASGELFF.